The rows below give T cell receptor beta chains drawn from one sample of a study of blood T cells in healthy people across ages. TCRdb re-derived calls from the 5' RACE reads in MiXCR, one entry per CDR3 protein. The repertoire has over 1,500,000 distinct CDR3 sequences, 39% of them found once; the top ten carry roughly 23%. Source material: blood. These receptors all come from a human donor in good health. CDR3s include the opening cysteine and the closing phenylalanine or tryptophan. Fields, in order: J gene, D gene, clone size, V gene, CDR3 protein, CDR3 DNA. The D gene is left open where the match is weak. The size field is filled for only some rows; it gives once, few, many or a size class.

j_gene: TRBJ2-1
d_gene: TRBD2
abundance: few
v_gene: TRBV7-6
CDR3aa: CASSLSGEGTEQFF
CDR3nt: TGTGCCAGCAGCTTATCGGGGGAGGGGACTGAGCAGTTCTTC

j_gene: TRBJ1-2
d_gene: -
abundance: -
v_gene: TRBV29-1
CDR3aa: CSVVGGRAVASGNNYGYTF
CDR3nt: TGCAGCGTTGTTGGGGGGCGAGCTGTGGCCAGCGGGAATAACTATGGCTACACCTTC

j_gene: TRBJ2-4
d_gene: TRBD1
abundance: -
v_gene: TRBV12-3/TRBV12-4
CDR3aa: CASSLGTGLYNEQYF
CDR3nt: TGTGCCAGCAGTTTAGGGACAGGGCTTTACAATGAGCAGTACTTC

j_gene: TRBJ1-2
d_gene: -
abundance: few
v_gene: TRBV7-9
CDR3aa: CASSLGPDLDYGYTF
CDR3nt: TGTGCCAGCAGCTTGGGACCGGACCTGGACTATGGCTACACCTTC

j_gene: TRBJ2-5
d_gene: TRBD2
abundance: -
v_gene: TRBV6-6
CDR3aa: CASTRSGLAGEQYF
CDR3nt: TGTGCCAGCACTAGGTCGGGACTAGCGGGGGAGCAGTACTTC

j_gene: TRBJ1-1
d_gene: -
abundance: -
v_gene: TRBV7-2
CDR3aa: CASSLAVGVEAFF
CDR3nt: TGTGCCAGCAGCTTAGCGGTAGGGGTTGAAGCTTTCTTT

j_gene: TRBJ2-5
d_gene: -
abundance: once
v_gene: TRBV20-1
CDR3aa: CSATIGEQYF
CDR3nt: TGCAGTGCTACCATCGGGGAGCAGTACTTC

j_gene: TRBJ2-1
d_gene: -
abundance: -
v_gene: TRBV20-1
CDR3aa: CSANQYNEQFF
CDR3nt: TGCAGTGCTAACCAATACAATGAGCAGTTCTTC

j_gene: TRBJ1-5
d_gene: -
abundance: -
v_gene: TRBV7-2
CDR3aa: CASSLTGNQPRHF
CDR3nt: TGTGCCAGCAGCTTAACAGGGAATCAGCCCCGGCATTTT

j_gene: TRBJ1-1
d_gene: -
abundance: -
v_gene: TRBV7-3
CDR3aa: CASSLEGARGWTEAFF
CDR3nt: TGTGCCAGCAGCTTAGAAGGGGCGCGGGGATGGACTGAAGCTTTCTTT

j_gene: TRBJ1-1
d_gene: TRBD1
abundance: -
v_gene: TRBV6-5
CDR3aa: CASSYYRGKGEAFF
CDR3nt: TGTGCCAGCAGTTACTACAGGGGGAAAGGTGAAGCTTTCTTT

j_gene: TRBJ1-1
d_gene: TRBD1
abundance: -
v_gene: TRBV20-1
CDR3aa: CSACRDRMNTEAFF
CDR3nt: TGCAGTGCTTGTAGGGACAGGATGAACACTGAAGCTTTCTTT

j_gene: TRBJ2-7
d_gene: TRBD1
abundance: -
v_gene: TRBV5-1
CDR3aa: CASSPIGQASYEQYF
CDR3nt: TGCGCCAGCAGCCCCATTGGACAGGCCTCCTACGAGCAGTACTTC

j_gene: TRBJ2-7
d_gene: -
abundance: few
v_gene: TRBV5-1
CDR3aa: CASSLTMGAGHTSSYEQYF
CDR3nt: TGCGCCAGCAGCTTGACGATGGGAGCGGGTCACACTAGCTCCTACGAGCAGTACTTC

j_gene: TRBJ1-6
d_gene: TRBD1
abundance: few
v_gene: TRBV4-1
CDR3aa: CASSQVGGQGFSPLHF
CDR3nt: TGCGCCAGCAGCCAAGTAGGGGGACAGGGTTTCTCACCCCTCCACTTT

j_gene: TRBJ2-7
d_gene: TRBD2
abundance: few
v_gene: TRBV4-2
CDR3aa: CASSLTARGGSSYEQYF
CDR3nt: TGTGCCAGCAGCCTCACCGCCCGGGGGGGTTCTTCCTACGAGCAGTACTTC

j_gene: TRBJ2-5
d_gene: TRBD1
abundance: -
v_gene: TRBV9
CDR3aa: CASSLRQGNEETQYF
CDR3nt: TGTGCCAGCAGCTTACGACAGGGGAATGAGGAGACCCAGTACTTC

j_gene: TRBJ1-4
d_gene: -
abundance: few
v_gene: TRBV4-2
CDR3aa: CASSRKGGGDANEKLFF
CDR3nt: TGTGCCAGCAGCCGTAAAGGCGGTGGGGATGCTAATGAAAAACTGTTTTTT

j_gene: TRBJ2-1
d_gene: TRBD2
abundance: -
v_gene: TRBV29-1
CDR3aa: CSVDPSGGNEQFF
CDR3nt: TGCAGCGTTGATCCTAGCGGGGGCAATGAGCAGTTCTTC

j_gene: TRBJ2-3
d_gene: TRBD1
abundance: -
v_gene: TRBV29-1
CDR3aa: CSVEGGTELTDTQYF
CDR3nt: TGCAGCGTTGAAGGTGGGACAGAGCTCACAGATACGCAGTATTTT

j_gene: TRBJ1-1
d_gene: TRBD1
abundance: -
v_gene: TRBV5-6
CDR3aa: CASSSDRVGDTEAFF
CDR3nt: TGTGCCAGCAGCTCTGACAGGGTTGGGGATACTGAAGCTTTCTTT

j_gene: TRBJ2-5
d_gene: TRBD1
abundance: -
v_gene: TRBV11-2
CDR3aa: CASSVDRDETQYF
CDR3nt: TGTGCCAGCAGCGTAGACAGGGATGAGACCCAGTACTTC

j_gene: TRBJ1-1
d_gene: -
abundance: -
v_gene: TRBV15
CDR3aa: CATSTLQAGLMAFF
CDR3nt: TGTGCCACCAGCACCCTTCAGGCGGGGCTTATGGCTTTCTTT

j_gene: TRBJ1-5
d_gene: -
abundance: -
v_gene: TRBV4-1
CDR3aa: CASSRQGFENQPQHF
CDR3nt: TGCGCCAGCAGCCGGCAGGGGTTTGAAAATCAGCCCCAGCATTTT

j_gene: TRBJ2-5
d_gene: -
abundance: few
v_gene: TRBV15
CDR3aa: CATSRLVEETQYF
CDR3nt: TGTGCCACCAGCAGACTAGTCGAAGAGACCCAGTACTTC

j_gene: TRBJ2-4
d_gene: TRBD2
abundance: few
v_gene: TRBV7-2
CDR3aa: CASSTVRASGTWEQYF
CDR3nt: TGTGCCAGCAGCACAGTCCGGGCTAGCGGGACGTGGGAGCAGTACTTC

j_gene: TRBJ2-7
d_gene: -
abundance: -
v_gene: TRBV7-6
CDR3aa: CASSPRGGESYEQYF
CDR3nt: TGTGCCAGCAGCCCCCGTGGTGGGGAGTCCTACGAGCAGTACTTC

j_gene: TRBJ2-1
d_gene: -
abundance: few
v_gene: TRBV6-6
CDR3aa: CASSRVGQNNEQFF
CDR3nt: TGTGCCAGCAGTAGGGTGGGACAAAACAATGAGCAGTTCTTC

j_gene: TRBJ2-5
d_gene: TRBD1
abundance: few
v_gene: TRBV20-1
CDR3aa: CSARDPDREVLAQYF
CDR3nt: TGCAGTGCTAGAGATCCGGACAGGGAGGTTTTAGCCCAGTACTTC

j_gene: TRBJ1-2
d_gene: -
abundance: -
v_gene: TRBV6-1
CDR3aa: CASSEAPGRLCGYTF
CDR3nt: TGTGCCAGCAGTGAAGCTCCAGGGCGCCTCTGTGGCTACACCTTC

j_gene: TRBJ2-4
d_gene: TRBD1
abundance: -
v_gene: TRBV6-2/TRBV6-3
CDR3aa: CASRDRVAEQYF
CDR3nt: TGTGCCAGCAGGGACAGGGTCGCTGAGCAGTACTTC

j_gene: TRBJ2-5
d_gene: -
abundance: few
v_gene: TRBV20-1
CDR3aa: CSARDVSSGTQYF
CDR3nt: TGCAGTGCCAGGGACGTATCCTCAGGGACCCAGTACTTC

j_gene: TRBJ1-1
d_gene: -
abundance: -
v_gene: TRBV6-1
CDR3aa: CASSGRGRTEAFF
CDR3nt: TGTGCCAGCAGTGGAAGGGGAAGGACTGAAGCTTTCTTT

j_gene: TRBJ2-1
d_gene: -
abundance: -
v_gene: TRBV6-2/TRBV6-3
CDR3aa: CVSSLWGSSYNEQFF
CDR3nt: TGTGTCAGCAGTCTATGGGGGAGCTCCTACAATGAGCAGTTCTTC

j_gene: TRBJ2-1
d_gene: -
abundance: many
v_gene: TRBV6-2/TRBV6-3
CDR3aa: CASSETSYNEQFF
CDR3nt: TGTGCCAGCAGCGAGACCTCCTACAATGAGCAGTTCTTC

j_gene: TRBJ2-7
d_gene: TRBD1
abundance: many
v_gene: TRBV6-5
CDR3aa: CASRTRRQGAYEQYF
CDR3nt: TGTGCCAGCAGGACCCGTAGACAGGGGGCTTACGAGCAGTACTTC

j_gene: TRBJ1-1
d_gene: -
abundance: -
v_gene: TRBV6-2/TRBV6-3
CDR3aa: CASSWGGSTEAFF
CDR3nt: TGTGCCAGCAGTTGGGGGGGGTCCACTGAAGCTTTCTTT

j_gene: TRBJ2-3
d_gene: -
abundance: few
v_gene: TRBV24-1
CDR3aa: CATSEGRGDTDTQYF
CDR3nt: TGTGCCACCAGTGAGGGCAGGGGAGACACAGATACGCAGTATTTT

j_gene: TRBJ1-2
d_gene: -
abundance: -
v_gene: TRBV12-3/TRBV12-4
CDR3aa: CASSSFSGINYGYTF
CDR3nt: TGTGCCAGCAGTTCCTTCTCGGGGATCAACTATGGCTACACCTTC

j_gene: TRBJ1-2
d_gene: -
abundance: -
v_gene: TRBV15
CDR3aa: CATSRVGDPTGSQLYYGYTF
CDR3nt: TGTGCCACCAGCAGAGTGGGAGACCCAACGGGCAGTCAGCTTTACTATGGCTACACCTTC

j_gene: TRBJ2-7
d_gene: -
abundance: few
v_gene: TRBV4-3
CDR3aa: CASSQDGSAYEQYF
CDR3nt: TGCGCCAGCAGCCAAGATGGGAGCGCCTACGAGCAGTACTTC

j_gene: TRBJ2-4
d_gene: TRBD2
abundance: -
v_gene: TRBV7-2
CDR3aa: CASSQSSAGGLAVAKNIQYF
CDR3nt: TGTGCCAGCAGCCAAAGCTCAGCGGGGGGGCTGGCGGTAGCCAAAAACATTCAGTACTTC

j_gene: TRBJ2-7
d_gene: -
abundance: -
v_gene: TRBV6-5
CDR3aa: CASSYEGGLDEQYF
CDR3nt: TGTGCCAGCAGTTACGAGGGGGGGCTCGACGAGCAGTACTTC

j_gene: TRBJ2-1
d_gene: -
abundance: few
v_gene: TRBV20-1
CDR3aa: CSARGDRPVTNEQFF
CDR3nt: TGCAGTGCTAGAGGGGATCGTCCCGTCACGAATGAGCAGTTCTTC

j_gene: TRBJ1-1
d_gene: -
abundance: few
v_gene: TRBV7-3
CDR3aa: CASSLIGENTEAFF
CDR3nt: TGTGCCAGCAGCTTAATCGGGGAGAACACTGAAGCTTTCTTT

j_gene: TRBJ1-5
d_gene: -
abundance: -
v_gene: TRBV30
CDR3aa: CAWSSLQGGNQPQHF
CDR3nt: TGTGCCTGGAGTTCTTTACAGGGCGGGAATCAGCCCCAGCATTTT

j_gene: TRBJ1-1
d_gene: -
abundance: few
v_gene: TRBV12-3/TRBV12-4
CDR3aa: CASSPQTIGTEAFF
CDR3nt: TGTGCCAGCAGCCCCCAAACAATAGGCACTGAAGCTTTCTTT

j_gene: TRBJ2-3
d_gene: -
abundance: many
v_gene: TRBV4-3
CDR3aa: CASSQDRLDTQYF
CDR3nt: TGTGCCAGCAGCCAAGATCGGCTCGATACGCAGTATTTT

j_gene: TRBJ2-6
d_gene: -
abundance: -
v_gene: TRBV11-3
CDR3aa: CASNDAWGFSGANVRTF
CDR3nt: TGTGCCAGCAATGACGCATGGGGGTTCTCTGGGGCCAACGTCCGGACTTTC

j_gene: TRBJ1-2
d_gene: -
abundance: -
v_gene: TRBV7-2
CDR3aa: CASSLEGSPYGYTF
CDR3nt: TGTGCCAGCAGCTTAGAGGGCAGTCCATATGGCTACACCTTC

j_gene: TRBJ1-2
d_gene: TRBD1
abundance: -
v_gene: TRBV29-1
CDR3aa: CSVQGARDGYTF
CDR3nt: TGCAGCGTACAGGGGGCGCGTGATGGCTACACCTTC

j_gene: TRBJ2-3
d_gene: -
abundance: -
v_gene: TRBV4-3
CDR3aa: CASSPNLVAGTDTQYF
CDR3nt: TGCGCCAGCAGTCCCAACTTAGTGGCGGGCACAGATACGCAGTATTTT

j_gene: TRBJ2-1
d_gene: -
abundance: -
v_gene: TRBV4-2
CDR3aa: CASSQDQGATSYYNEQFF
CDR3nt: TGTGCCAGCAGCCAAGATCAGGGGGCGACTAGCTACTACAATGAGCAGTTCTTC